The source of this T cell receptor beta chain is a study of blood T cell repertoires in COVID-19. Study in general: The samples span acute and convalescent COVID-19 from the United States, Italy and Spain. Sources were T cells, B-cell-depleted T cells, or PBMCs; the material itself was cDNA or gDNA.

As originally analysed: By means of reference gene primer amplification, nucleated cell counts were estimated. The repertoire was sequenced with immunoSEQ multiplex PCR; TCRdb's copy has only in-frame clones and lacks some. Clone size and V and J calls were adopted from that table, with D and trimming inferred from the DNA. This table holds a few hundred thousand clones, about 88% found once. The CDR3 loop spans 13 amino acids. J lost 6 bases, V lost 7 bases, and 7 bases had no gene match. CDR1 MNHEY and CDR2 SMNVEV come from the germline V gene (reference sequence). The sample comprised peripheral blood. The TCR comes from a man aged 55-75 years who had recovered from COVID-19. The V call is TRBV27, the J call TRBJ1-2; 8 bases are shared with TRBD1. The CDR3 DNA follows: TGTGCCAGCAAATACCAGGGGGCTCATGGCTACACCTTC. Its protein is CASKYQGAHGYTF.